These 20 T cell receptor beta chains were all obtained from the same sample, sequenced in a study of shared clonotypes between healthy human individuals. The method was immunoSEQ multiplex PCR; TCRdb's version includes in-frame clones alone and lacks a portion of them. The table has about 660,000 clones, around 74% seen once. Sequencing used memory CD4+ T cells sorted from blood. Subset reported: CD45RA-negative fraction. Receptors originate from a woman aged 25 to 39 in good health.

This clone has a handful of counts. The CDR3 DNA is TGTGCAGATTCCGCCGGGAACAATCAGCCCCAGCATTTT. Its protein is CADSAGNNQPQHF. The chain recombines TRBV2 with TRBJ1-5; D gene uncertain. The CDR3 is 13 residues long. From germline, CDR1 is SNHLY and CDR2 FYNNEI.

This rearrangement joins TRBV27 to TRBJ2-5, with 8 bases lining up with TRBD2. Germline lookup yields CDR1 MNHEY and CDR2 SMNVEV (reference sequence). Trimming cost V 7 bases and J 4 bases; bases outside gene matches: 8. The CDR3 has 14 amino acids. The CDR3: CASMSGRGGETQYF. CDR3 nucleotide sequence: TGTGCCAGCATGAGCGGGAGAGGTGGAGAGACCCAGTACTTC.

The V and J genes are TRBV6-6 and TRBJ2-1; no clear D gene. V was clipped by 5 bases and J by 2 bases, with 13 bases between them. CDR1 and CDR2 from the germline V gene are MNHNY and SVGAGI (reference sequence). The CDR3 length is 15 residues. The CDR3 region has the DNA TGTGCCAGCAGTCCAGGACCCAACGCCTACAATGAGCAGTTCTTC. It yields the protein CASSPGPNAYNEQFF.

The chain has TRBV27 and TRBJ2-7; 8 bases are shared with TRBD2. Germline V gene data show CDR1 as MNHEY and CDR2 as SMNVEV (reference sequence). After removal of 4 bases from V and 2 bases from J, the junction contained 10 bases not matched to a gene. There are 16 residues in the CDR3. The CDR3 reads CASSSQTSAPPYEQYF. CDR3 DNA sequence: TGTGCCAGCAGTTCTCAGACTAGCGCTCCTCCCTACGAGCAGTACTTC.

This rearrangement joins TRBV6-5 to TRBJ1-3; D remains unclear. The V end lost 6 bases, the J end lost 0 bases, and 12 bases lay between the germline ends. Germline V gene data show CDR1 as MNHEY and CDR2 as SVGAGI. CDR3 length: 15 residues. The CDR3 here is CASSLTWHSGNTIYF. In nucleotides, the CDR3 is TGTGCCAGCAGCCTTACCTGGCACTCTGGAAACACCATATATTTT.

This clone was picked up one time. The chain employs TRBV28 and TRBJ2-2, with D hard to call. CDR1 is MDHEN, CDR2 SYDVKM, per germline. The V end was cut by 5 bases, the J end by 6 bases, with 13 bases between. CDR3 size: 14 residues. The CDR3 nucleotides read TGTGCCAGCAGTCCCCCAACTGGACCCGGGGAGCTGTTTTTT. It specifies CASSPPTGPGELFF.

V is TRBV11-2 and J is TRBJ2-5; TRBD1 matches at 11 bases. CDR1 SGHAT and CDR2 FQNNGV come from the germline V gene. V lost 3 bases and J lost 1; bases outside the gene matches: 4. The CDR3 runs to 16 residues. CDR3 nucleotide sequence: TGTGCCAGCAGCTTGGGACAGGGGGTTTTCCAAGAGACCCAGTACTTC. Amino acids: CASSLGQGVFQETQYF.

This clone was seen repeatedly, ten times or more. This specimen includes other DNA sequences encoding the same CDR3. The chain recombines TRBV7-2 with TRBJ2-7; 7 nucleotides agree with TRBD2. Trimming cost V 5 bases and J 0 bases; bases outside gene matches: 4. The germline V gene encodes CDR1 SGHTA and CDR2 FQGNSA. The CDR3 length is 14 residues. CDR3 sequence (DNA): TGTGCCAGCAGCCCGCAGCGGGACTCCTACGAGCAGTACTTC. It codes for CASSPQRDSYEQYF.

The rearrangement uses TRBV7-2 and TRBJ2-1, with 8 bases fitting TRBD1. V was pared by 6 bases and J by 6 bases, with 4 bases of the junction left unmatched. CDR1 SGHTA and CDR2 FQGNSA come from the germline V gene. The CDR3 is 13 amino acids. In DNA, the CDR3 is TGTGCCAGCAGGGACAGGGAACTCAATGAGCAGTTCTTC. Protein: CASRDRELNEQFF.

The J gene is TRBJ2-7, the V gene TRBV28; TRBD1 matches 8 bases. Germline-derived CDR1 and CDR2 are MDHEN and SYDVKM. This CDR3 is built from 15 residues. Trimming at V came to 6 bases and at J to 3 bases, leaving 10 bases not matched to a gene. The CDR3 here is CASSPAGTGDYEQYF. In nucleotides, the CDR3 is TGTGCCAGCAGCCCCGCCGGGACAGGAGACTACGAGCAGTACTTC. The entire variable domain, with the rest obtained from reference TRBV28 and TRBJ2-7, is as follows: DVKVTQSSRYLVKRTGEKVFLECVQDMDHENMFWYRQDPGLGLRLIYFSYDVKMKEKGDIPEGYSVSREKKERFSLILESASTNQTSMYLCASSPAGTGDYEQYFGPGTRLTVT.

In this sample, this clone turned up a few times. V usage is TRBV10-3 and J usage is TRBJ1-2; D gene uncertain. This CDR3 contains 13 residues. Germline CDR1 and CDR2: ENHRY and SYGVKD. CDR3 sequence: CALQEGEYYGYTF. DNA of the CDR3: TGTGCTCTTCAGGAGGGAGAATACTATGGCTACACCTTC.

The chain links TRBV28 to TRBJ1-2, with D hard to call. V lost 4 bases and J lost 8, with 14 bases in between. The CDR3 is 13 residues long. The germline V gene encodes CDR1 MDHEN and CDR2 SYDVKM. The CDR3 reads CASSSIRKQGYTF. The CDR3 bases are TGTGCCAGCAGTTCCATCCGAAAGCAAGGCTACACCTTC.

The chain employs TRBV7-2 and TRBJ2-1; tentatively, D is TRBD2 (5 bases). From germline, CDR1 is SGHTA and CDR2 FQGNSA. The CDR3 loop spans 15 amino acids. Trimming removed 5 bases at V and 3 bases at J, with 14 bases between. This CDR3 reads CASSLQRSSYNEQFF. CDR3 coding DNA: TGTGCCAGCAGCCTACAGCGGAGCAGCTACAATGAGCAGTTCTTC. Using reference TRBV7-2 and TRBJ2-1 for the parts outside the CDR3, the full variable domain is GAGVSQSPSNKVTEKGKDVELRCDPISGHTALYWYRQSLGQGLEFLIYFQGNSAPDKSGLPSDRFSAERTGGSVSTLTIQRTQQEDSAVYLCASSLQRSSYNEQFFGPGTRLTVL.

CDR3 residues: CAWSVMVGRDEQYF. The CDR3 nucleotides read TGTGCCTGGAGTGTTATGGTCGGTCGGGACGAGCAGTACTTC. The chain joins TRBV30 to TRBJ2-7; D is undetermined. V lost 0 bases, J lost 5 bases, and 14 bases lay in between. Germline V gives CDR1 GTSNPN, CDR2 SVGIG (reference sequence). The CDR3 is 14 amino acids.

The chain combines TRBV5-1 with TRBJ2-2; D possibly corresponds to TRBD1 (6 bases). V was clipped by 4 bases and J by 1 base, with 11 bases between them. Germline CDR1 and CDR2: SGHRS and YFSETQ. CDR3 length: 15 residues. The CDR3 region is CASSHNRVNTGELFF. CDR3 DNA sequence: TGCGCCAGCAGCCATAACAGGGTGAACACCGGGGAGCTGTTTTTT.

V usage is TRBV6-5 and J usage is TRBJ2-3, with unresolved D. V lost 4 bases to trimming and J lost 5 bases, with 19 bases between them. Looked up from germline, CDR1 is MNHEY and CDR2 is SVGAGI. The CDR3 runs to 16 residues. CDR3 amino acids: CASSWTTAEHQDTQYF. The CDR3, as DNA: TGTGCCAGCAGTTGGACGACTGCAGAGCATCAAGATACGCAGTATTTT.

As to this clone: Additional DNA sequences in this sample encode the identical CDR3. The V gene is TRBV5-1, the J gene TRBJ2-7; 13 nucleotides align to TRBD2. CDR1 and CDR2 from the germline V gene are SGHRS and YFSETQ. The CDR3 consists of 15 residues. V lost 4 bases, J lost 2 bases, and 3 bases stayed unmatched. The DNA of the CDR3 is TGCGCCAGCAGCAAAGGGACTAGCGGGGCCTACGAGCAGTACTTC. Protein product: CASSKGTSGAYEQYF.

The chain recombines TRBV28 with TRBJ2-3; 9 bases are shared with TRBD1. The CDR3 totals 15 residues. Unmatched junction bases numbered 14, after V lost 8 bases and J lost 8 bases. Germline CDR1 is MDHEN and CDR2 is SYDVKM. CDR3 in amino acids: CASERGDREVGTQYF. CDR3 DNA sequence: TGTGCCAGCGAAAGGGGGGACAGGGAGGTGGGTACGCAGTATTTT.

This clone was detected a few times. The rearrangement joins TRBV5-6 to TRBJ2-5; D is unclear. V lost 4 bases, J lost 4 bases, and 11 bases lay in between. The CDR3 runs to 13 residues. In germline, CDR1 is SGHDT, CDR2 YYEEEE. CDR3 coding DNA: TGTGCCAGCAGCGGGTGGGGTGCAGAGACCCAGTACTTC. It specifies CASSGWGAETQYF.

V is TRBV7-8 and J is TRBJ1-1, with 10 bases aligning to TRBD1. The J segment lost 11 bases and the V segment lost 6 bases, leaving 15 bases of the junction unmatched. The CDR3 totals 15 residues. Germline V gives CDR1 SGHVS, CDR2 FQNEAQ. The chain's CDR3 is CASSSRGTGDIGAFF. The CDR3 nucleotides read TGTGCCAGCAGTTCACGCGGGACAGGGGATATAGGGGCTTTCTTT.